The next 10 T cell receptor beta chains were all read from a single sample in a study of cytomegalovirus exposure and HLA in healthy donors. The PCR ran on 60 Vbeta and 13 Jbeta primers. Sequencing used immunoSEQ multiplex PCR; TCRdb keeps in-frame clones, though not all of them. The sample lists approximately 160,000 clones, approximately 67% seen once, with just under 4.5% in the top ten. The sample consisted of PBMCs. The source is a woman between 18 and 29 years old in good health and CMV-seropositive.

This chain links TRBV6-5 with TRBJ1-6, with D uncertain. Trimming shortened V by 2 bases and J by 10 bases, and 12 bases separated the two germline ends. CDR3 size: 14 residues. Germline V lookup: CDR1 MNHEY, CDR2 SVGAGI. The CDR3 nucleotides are TGTGCCAGCAGTTACGGGCCCCCGGCCTCACCCCTCCACTTT. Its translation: CASSYGPPASPLHF.

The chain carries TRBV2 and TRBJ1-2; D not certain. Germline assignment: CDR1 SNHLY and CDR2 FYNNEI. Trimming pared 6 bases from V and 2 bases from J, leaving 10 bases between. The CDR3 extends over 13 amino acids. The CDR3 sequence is CASRGRQNYGYTF. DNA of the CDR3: TGTGCCAGCAGGGGGAGACAAAACTATGGCTACACCTTC.

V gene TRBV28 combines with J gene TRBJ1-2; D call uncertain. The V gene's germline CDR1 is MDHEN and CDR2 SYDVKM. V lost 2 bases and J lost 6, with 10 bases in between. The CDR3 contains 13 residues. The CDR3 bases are TGTGCCAGCAGTTTACGGCAGGTCAATGGCTACACCTTC. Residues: CASSLRQVNGYTF.

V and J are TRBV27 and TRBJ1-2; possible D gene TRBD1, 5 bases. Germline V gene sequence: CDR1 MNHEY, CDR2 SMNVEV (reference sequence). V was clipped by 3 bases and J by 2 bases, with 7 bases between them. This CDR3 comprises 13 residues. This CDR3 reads CASSFRGNYGYTF. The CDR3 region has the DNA TGTGCCAGCAGTTTTCGGGGGAACTATGGCTACACCTTC.

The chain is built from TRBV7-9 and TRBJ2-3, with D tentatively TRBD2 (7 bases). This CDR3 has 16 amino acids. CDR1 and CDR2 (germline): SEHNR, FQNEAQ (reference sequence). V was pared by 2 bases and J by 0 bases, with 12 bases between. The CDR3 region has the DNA TGTGCCAGCAGCTTAATTGCGGGGGCTAGCACAGATACGCAGTATTTT. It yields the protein CASSLIAGASTDTQYF. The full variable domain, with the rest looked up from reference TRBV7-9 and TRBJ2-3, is DTGVSQNPRHKITKRGQNVTFRCDPISEHNRLYWYRQTLGQGPEFLTYFQNEAQLEKSRLLSDRFSAERPKGSFSTLEIQRTEQGDSAMYLCASSLIAGASTDTQYFGPGTRLTVL.

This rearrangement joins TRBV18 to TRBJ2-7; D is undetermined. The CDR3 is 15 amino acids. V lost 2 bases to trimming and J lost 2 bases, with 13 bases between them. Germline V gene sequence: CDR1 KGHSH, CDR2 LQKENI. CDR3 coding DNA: TGTGCCAGCTCACCATTCAGGCAGAACACCTACGAGCAGTACTTC. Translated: CASSPFRQNTYEQYF.

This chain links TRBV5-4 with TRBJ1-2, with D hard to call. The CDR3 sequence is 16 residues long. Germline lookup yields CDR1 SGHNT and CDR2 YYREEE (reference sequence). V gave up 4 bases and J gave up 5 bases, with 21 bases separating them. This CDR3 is CASSRTIKPIGYGYTF. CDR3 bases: TGTGCCAGCAGCCGGACTATTAAGCCGATCGGGTATGGCTACACCTTC.

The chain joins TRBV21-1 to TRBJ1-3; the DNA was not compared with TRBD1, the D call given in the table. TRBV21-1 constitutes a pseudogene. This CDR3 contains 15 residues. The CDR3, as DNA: TGTGCCAGCAGTTGTACAGGGACCAGCACGAACACCATATATTTT. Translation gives CASSCTGTSTNTIYF.

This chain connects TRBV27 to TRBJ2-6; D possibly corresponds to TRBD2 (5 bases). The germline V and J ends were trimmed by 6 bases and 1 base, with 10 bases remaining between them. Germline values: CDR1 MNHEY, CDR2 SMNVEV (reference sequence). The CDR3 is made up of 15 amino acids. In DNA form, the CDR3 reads TGTGCCAGCAGCCCACTAGTTTCTGGGGCCAACGTCCTGACTTTC. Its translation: CASSPLVSGANVLTF.

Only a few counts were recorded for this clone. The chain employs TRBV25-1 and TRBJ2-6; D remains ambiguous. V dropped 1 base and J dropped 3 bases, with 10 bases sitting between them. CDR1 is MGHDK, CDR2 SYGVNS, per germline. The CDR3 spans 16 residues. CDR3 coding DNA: TGTGCCAGCAGTGAATCCCCTAATGTTGGGGCCAACGTCCTGACTTTC. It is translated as CASSESPNVGANVLTF.